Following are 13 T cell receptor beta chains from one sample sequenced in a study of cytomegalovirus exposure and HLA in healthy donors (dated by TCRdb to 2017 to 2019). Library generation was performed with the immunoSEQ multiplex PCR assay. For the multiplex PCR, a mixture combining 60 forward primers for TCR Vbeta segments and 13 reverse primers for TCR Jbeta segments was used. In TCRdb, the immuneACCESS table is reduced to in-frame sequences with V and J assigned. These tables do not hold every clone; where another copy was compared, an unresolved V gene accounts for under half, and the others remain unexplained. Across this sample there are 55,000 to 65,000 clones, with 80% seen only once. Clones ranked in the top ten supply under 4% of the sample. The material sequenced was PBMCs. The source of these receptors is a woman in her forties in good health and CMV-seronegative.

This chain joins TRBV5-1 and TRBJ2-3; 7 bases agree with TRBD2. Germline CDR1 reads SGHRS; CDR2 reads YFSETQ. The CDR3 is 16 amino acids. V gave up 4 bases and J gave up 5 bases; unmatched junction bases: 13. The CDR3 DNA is TGCGCCAGCAGCCTGGGGATTACTAGCGTCGTAGATACGCAGTATTTT. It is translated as CASSLGITSVVDTQYF.

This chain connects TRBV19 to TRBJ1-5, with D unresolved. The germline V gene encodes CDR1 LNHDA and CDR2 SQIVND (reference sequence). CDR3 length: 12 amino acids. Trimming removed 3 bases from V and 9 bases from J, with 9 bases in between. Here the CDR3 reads CASSISAWPQHF. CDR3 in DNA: TGTGCCAGTAGTATCAGTGCATGGCCCCAGCATTTT.

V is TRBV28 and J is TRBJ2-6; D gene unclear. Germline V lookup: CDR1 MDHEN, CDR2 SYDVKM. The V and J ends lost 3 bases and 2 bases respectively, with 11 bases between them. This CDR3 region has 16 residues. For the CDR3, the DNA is TGTGCCAGCAGTTTGTACTCCCAAGCTGGGGCCAACGTCCTGACTTTC. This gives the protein CASSLYSQAGANVLTF.

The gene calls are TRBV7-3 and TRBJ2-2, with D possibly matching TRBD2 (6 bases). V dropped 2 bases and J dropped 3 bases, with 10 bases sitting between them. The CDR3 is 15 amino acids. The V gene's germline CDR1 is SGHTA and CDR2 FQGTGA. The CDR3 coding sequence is TGTGCCAGCAGCTTAGGCCGGGAGTACACCGGGGAGCTGTTTTTT. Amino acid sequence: CASSLGREYTGELFF.

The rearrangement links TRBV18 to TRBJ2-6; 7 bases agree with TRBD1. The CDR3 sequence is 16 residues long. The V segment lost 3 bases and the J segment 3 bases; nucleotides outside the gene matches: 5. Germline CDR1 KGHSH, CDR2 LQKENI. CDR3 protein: CASSPQDRVGANVLTF. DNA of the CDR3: TGTGCCAGCTCACCTCAAGACAGGGTTGGGGCCAACGTCCTGACTTTC. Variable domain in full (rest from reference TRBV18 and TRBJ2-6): NAGVMQNPRHLVRRRGQEARLRCSPMKGHSHVYWYRQLPEEGLKFMVYLQKENIIDESGMPKERFSAEFPKEGPSILRIQQVVRGDSAAYFCASSPQDRVGANVLTFGAGSRLTVL.

CDR3 amino acids: CASKSSSRSGNTIYF. In DNA, the CDR3 is TGCGCCAGCAAAAGTAGTAGTCGCTCTGGAAACACCATATATTTT. The chain recombines TRBV5-1 with TRBJ1-3; unclear D gene. The CDR3 has 15 residues. Per germline, CDR1 SGHRS and CDR2 YFSETQ. The V end was cut by 6 bases, the J end by 0 bases, with 13 bases between.

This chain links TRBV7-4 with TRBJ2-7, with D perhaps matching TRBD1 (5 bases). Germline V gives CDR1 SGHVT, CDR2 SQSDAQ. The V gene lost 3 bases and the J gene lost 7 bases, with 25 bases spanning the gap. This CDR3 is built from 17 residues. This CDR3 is CASSFSHSSRVPREQYF. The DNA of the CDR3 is TGTGCCAGCAGCTTTTCCCATAGCTCCAGGGTCCCGAGAGAGCAGTACTTC.

CDR3 residues: CASSDGTSGTDEQFF. DNA of the CDR3: TGTGCCAGCAGTGACGGGACTAGCGGGACCGATGAGCAGTTCTTC. The chain combines TRBV27 with TRBJ2-1; 13 bases align to TRBD2. Germline V gene lookup returns CDR1 MNHEY and CDR2 SMNVEV (reference sequence). The CDR3 totals 15 residues. Trimming removed 5 bases from V and 8 bases from J; junction bases left unmatched: 6.

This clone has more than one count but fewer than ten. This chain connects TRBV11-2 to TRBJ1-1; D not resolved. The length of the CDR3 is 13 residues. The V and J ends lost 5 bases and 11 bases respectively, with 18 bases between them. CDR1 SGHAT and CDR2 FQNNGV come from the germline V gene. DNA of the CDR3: TGTGCCAGCAGCCCGCAGGATGCAGCGGCGGCTTTCTTT. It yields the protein CASSPQDAAAAFF.

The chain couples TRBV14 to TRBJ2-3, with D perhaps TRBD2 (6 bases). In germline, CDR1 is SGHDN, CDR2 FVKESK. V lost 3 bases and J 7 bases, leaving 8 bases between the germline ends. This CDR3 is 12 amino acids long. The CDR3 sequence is CASSHGGHTQYF. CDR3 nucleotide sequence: TGTGCCAGCAGCCACGGGGGACATACGCAGTATTTT.

The CDR3 DNA reads TGTGCCAGTAGGACAGGGATGAACACTGAAGCTTTCTTT. This gives the protein CASRTGMNTEAFF. The rearrangement joins TRBV19 to TRBJ1-1; 7 nucleotides agree with TRBD1. This CDR3 has 13 amino acids. The germline V gene encodes CDR1 LNHDA and CDR2 SQIVND (reference sequence). The V gene end was trimmed by 6 bases and the J gene end by 0 bases; junction bases not matched to a gene: 1.

CDR3 nucleotides: TGTGCCAGCAGCCCCCGTGGACAGTCCGATGAGCAGTTCTTC. Translating gives CASSPRGQSDEQFF. V is TRBV7-9 and J is TRBJ2-1, with D possibly matching TRBD1 (6 bases). V was shortened by 5 bases and J by 8 bases, with 16 bases between the two germline ends. Germline V gene sequence: CDR1 SEHNR, CDR2 FQNEAQ (reference sequence). This CDR3 spans 14 amino acids.

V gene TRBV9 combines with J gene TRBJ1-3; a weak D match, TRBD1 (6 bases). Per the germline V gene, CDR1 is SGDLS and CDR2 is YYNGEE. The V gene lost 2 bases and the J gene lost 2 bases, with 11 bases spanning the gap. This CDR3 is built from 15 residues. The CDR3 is CASSVGGAPGNTIYF. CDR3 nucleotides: TGTGCCAGCAGCGTTGGGGGGGCACCTGGAAACACCATATATTTT.